This TCR beta chain was recorded in a study of blood T cell repertoires in COVID-19. Background on the study: Material from acute and convalescent COVID-19 was sourced from the United States, Italy and Spain. Nucleic acid was either cDNA or gDNA, and it came from T cells, B-cell-depleted T cells, or PBMCs.

Authors' analysis steps: Reference gene primer amplification in the assay estimated nucleated cell counts. Data came from immunoSEQ multiplex PCR; TCRdb stores just in-frame clones and leaves some out. V and J calls plus clone size are reproduced from that table; the DNA served to infer D and trimming. The sample contains approximately 670,000 clones, approximately 90% of which appear only once. J gave up 4 bases and V 5 bases, and 18 bases lay outside the gene matches. The length of the CDR3 is 19 residues. CDR1 is SGHTA, CDR2 FQGTGA, per germline. The specimen was peripheral blood. V usage is TRBV7-3 and J usage is TRBJ1-4, with 8 bases aligning to TRBD1. The receptor's source is a woman aged 18-29 years with acute or convalescent COVID-19. In DNA form, the CDR3 reads TGTGCCAGCAGCCGCACCCGGGACAGGCTTTATGGGGGTAATGAAAAACTGTTTTTT. This translates into CASSRTRDRLYGGNEKLFF.